What follows are 10 T cell receptor beta chains derived from one specimen sequenced in a study of blood T cells in healthy people across ages. A second PCR, run for roughly 7 to 12 cycles, used a sample-barcoded 5' primer plus a J-beta primer mix. TCRdb itself ran the 5' RACE reads through MiXCR, one entry per CDR3 protein. The table includes nearly 800,000 distinct CDR3 sequences, roughly 25% detected once. These data are also associated with another study on T cells of mothers and their children.

The specimen sequenced was blood. Source of these receptors: a boy younger than 18 in good health.

The rearrangement links TRBV7-2 to TRBJ2-7; TRBD2 aligns across 14 bases. V was clipped by 4 bases and J by 7 bases; unmatched bases: 6. This CDR3 spans 15 amino acids. Germline values: CDR1 SGHTA, CDR2 FQGNSA. This CDR3 is CASSSQGLAGGEQYF. The CDR3 coding sequence is TGTGCCAGCAGCTCGCAAGGACTAGCGGGAGGAGAGCAGTACTTC.

The chain joins TRBV29-1 to TRBJ2-5; D gene uncertain. V gave up 4 bases and J gave up 1 base, with 10 bases separating them. The germline V gene encodes CDR1 SQVTM and CDR2 ANQGSEA. The CDR3 sequence is 13 residues long. The CDR3 here is CSVVNTAQETQYF. The CDR3 DNA sequence: TGCAGCGTTGTTAACACCGCCCAAGAGACCCAGTACTTC.

This clonotype has a handful of counts. The genes are TRBV7-2 and TRBJ2-7; 7 nucleotides align to TRBD1. Germline V gene lookup returns CDR1 SGHTA and CDR2 FQGNSA. The CDR3 totals 15 residues. V gave up 5 bases and J gave up 2 bases; unmatched junction bases: 9. Written as DNA, the CDR3 is TGTGCCAGCAGCCCCCGGGACAGAGCCACCTACGAGCAGTACTTC. Translated, it gives CASSPRDRATYEQYF.

V is TRBV5-1 and J is TRBJ2-6; D assignment may be TRBD1 or TRBD2 (6 bases each). The CDR3 contains 18 residues. Trimming pared 0 bases from V and 1 base from J, leaving 14 bases between. The germline V gene encodes CDR1 SGHRS and CDR2 YFSETQ. Written as DNA, the CDR3 is TGCGCCAGCAGCTTGGTACAGGGCGGGACGTCTGGGGCCAACGTCCTGACTTTC. Translation gives CASSLVQGGTSGANVLTF. Using reference TRBV5-1 and TRBJ2-6 for the parts outside the CDR3, the full variable domain is KAGVTQTPRYLIKTRGQQVTLSCSPISGHRSVSWYQQTPGQGLQFLFEYFSETQRNKGNFPGRFSGRQFSNSRSEMNVSTLELGDSALYLCASSLVQGGTSGANVLTFGAGSRLTVL.

This clonotype was counted between two and nine times. CDR3 nucleotides: TGTGCCAGCAGCCCGATCGGACTAGCGGGGGGGCTGACAGATACGCAGTATTTT. It yields the protein CASSPIGLAGGLTDTQYF. The chain has TRBV9 and TRBJ2-3; 15 nucleotides align to TRBD2. In germline, CDR1 is SGDLS, CDR2 YYNGEE. The CDR3 length is 18 residues. With 4 bases clipped from V and 3 bases from J, the junction kept 9 bases outside the gene matches. The variable domain in full, with the rest retrieved from reference TRBV9 and TRBJ2-3, is DSGVTQTPKHLITATGQRVTLRCSPRSGDLSVYWYQQSLDQGLQFLIQYYNGEERAKGNILERFSAQQFPDLHSELNLSSLELGDSALYFCASSPIGLAGGLTDTQYFGPGTRLTVL.

This clonotype was observed a handful of times. The V call is TRBV7-2, the J call TRBJ2-7; D possibly uses TRBD1 or TRBD2 (5 bases each). The CDR3 has 13 amino acids. Deletions cut 5 bases from V and 3 bases from J, with 11 bases between. Per the germline V gene, CDR1 is SGHTA and CDR2 is FQGNSA. The CDR3 bases are TGTGCCAGCAGCATAGGGACCGACTACGAGCAGTACTTC. Its translation is CASSIGTDYEQYF.

Only a few counts were recorded for this clonotype. The J gene is TRBJ2-5, the V gene TRBV7-2, with D unclear. The germline CDR1 and CDR2 sequences are SGHTA and FQGNSA. CDR3 length: 15 residues. V was shortened by 5 bases and J by 5 bases, with 18 bases between the two germline ends. The CDR3 DNA reads TGTGCCAGCAGCCACTACCGACGAGAGAGGGAGACCCAGTACTTC. It specifies CASSHYRRERETQYF.

This clonotype was detected a few times. The rearrangement joins TRBV5-1 to TRBJ2-7; 7 bases are a match to TRBD1. The V gene's germline CDR1 is SGHRS and CDR2 YFSETQ. The CDR3 is 14 residues long. The ends lost 3 bases at V and 5 bases at J; junction bases unmatched: 8. Here the CDR3 reads CASSSGQDGHEQYF. As DNA, the CDR3 is TGCGCCAGCAGCTCCGGACAGGACGGCCACGAGCAGTACTTC.

This clonotype was detected a few times. This chain joins TRBV2 and TRBJ2-5, with 10 bases lining up with TRBD2. Germline-derived CDR1 and CDR2 are SNHLY and FYNNEI. The J segment lost 0 bases and the V segment lost 8 bases, leaving 3 bases of the junction unmatched. The CDR3 spans 14 residues. The CDR3 DNA follows: TGTGCCAGCTCGGGACTAGCGTACCAAGAGACCCAGTACTTC. It is translated as CASSGLAYQETQYF. Together with reference TRBV2 and TRBJ2-5, the CDR3 gives the full variable domain: EPEVTQTPSHQVTQMGQEVILRCVPISNHLYFYWYRQILGQKVEFLVSFYNNEISEKSEIFDDQFSVERPDGSNFTLKIRSTKLEDSAMYFCASSGLAYQETQYFGPGTRLLVL.

The CDR3 sequence: CASRWGPNQPQHF. The CDR3 DNA is TGTGCCAGCAGGTGGGGGCCCAATCAGCCCCAGCATTTT. V usage is TRBV2 and J usage is TRBJ1-5; TRBD1 might be the D (6 bases). The CDR3 loop spans 13 amino acids. Germline CDR1 SNHLY, CDR2 FYNNEI. V lost 6 bases to trimming and J lost 3 bases, with 9 bases between them.